The clone carrying this T cell receptor beta chain was seen ten or more times. The antigen is undetermined. Per the germline V gene, CDR1 is SQVTM and CDR2 is ANQGSEA. With 7 bases clipped from V and 5 bases from J, the junction kept 12 bases outside the gene matches. There are 14 residues in the CDR3. Next came a second PCR, run for about 7 to 11 cycles, which used a sample-barcoded 5' primer along with a J-beta primer mix. MiXCR, run by TCRdb on the 5' RACE reads, gives a single entry per CDR3 protein. Of some 640,000 distinct CDR3 sequences listed, approximately 30% were seen once; the top ten hold more than 15%. This entry comes from a study of blood T cells in healthy people across ages. Extracted total RNA amounted to at least 6 micrograms for each sample. General observations from the study: Greater diversity and more naive CD4+ cells were seen in long-lived donors than in aged donors. Per million T cells, TCR beta diversity dropped roughly linearly as age increased.

The sequence was collected from a woman over 75 in good health. The sample taken for sequencing was blood. This chain uses TRBV29-1 with TRBJ2-7, with 9 bases matching TRBD1. The CDR3: CSAGTGRATHEQYF. Here the CDR3 DNA reads TGCAGCGCTGGGACAGGGAGAGCTACCCACGAGCAGTACTTC.